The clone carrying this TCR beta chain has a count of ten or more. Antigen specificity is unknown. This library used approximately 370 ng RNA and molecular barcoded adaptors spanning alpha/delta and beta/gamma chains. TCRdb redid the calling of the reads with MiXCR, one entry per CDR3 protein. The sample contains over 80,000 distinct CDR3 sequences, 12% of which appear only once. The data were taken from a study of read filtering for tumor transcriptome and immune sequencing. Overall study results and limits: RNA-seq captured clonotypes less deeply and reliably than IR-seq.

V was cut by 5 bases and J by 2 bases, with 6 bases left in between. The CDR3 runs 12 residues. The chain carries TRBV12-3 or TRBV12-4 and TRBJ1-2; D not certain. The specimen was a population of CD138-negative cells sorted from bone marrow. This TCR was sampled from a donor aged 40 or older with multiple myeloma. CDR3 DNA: TGTGCCAGCAGTACACCAAACTATGGCTACACCTTC. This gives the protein CASSTPNYGYTF.